The 21 T cell receptor beta chains listed next were all sequenced from one sample in a study of T cell changes during pregnancy in multiple sclerosis. Assay: immunoSEQ multiplex PCR; the TCRdb copy retains only in-frame clones and omits some. The sample yields 45,000 to 50,000 clones, around nine tenths seen once. Sequencing used CD4+ T cells from peripheral blood mononuclear cells, obtained in the second trimester of pregnancy. These receptors came from a female donor in good health, enrolled as a control in a pregnancy study.

This clone was counted between two and nine times. The chain employs TRBV30 and TRBJ1-1; tentatively, D is TRBD1 (5 bases). Germline V gene lookup returns CDR1 GTSNPN and CDR2 SVGIG (reference sequence). The V end lost 5 bases, the J end lost 1 base, and 8 bases lay between the germline ends. CDR3 length: 12 residues. DNA of the CDR3: TGTGCCTGGGGCAGGGAGAACACTGAAGCTTTCTTT. It specifies CAWGRENTEAFF.

The chain carries TRBV9 and TRBJ1-2; possibly TRBD1 for D (5 bases). V shed 0 bases and J shed 6 bases, with 9 bases lying between them. The CDR3 is 13 residues long. Germline CDR1 and CDR2: SGDLS and YYNGEE. CDR3 DNA sequence: TGTGCCAGCAGCGTAGGGGACTTGAATGGCTACACCTTC. This sequence encodes CASSVGDLNGYTF.

This sequence joins TRBV7-2 and TRBJ1-1; TRBD1 aligns across 7 bases. After removal of 1 base from V and 7 bases from J, the junction contained 6 bases not matched to a gene. Germline CDR1 and CDR2: SGHTA and FQGNSA. The CDR3 totals 14 residues. The CDR3, as DNA: TGTGCCAGCAGCTTAGGTATAGGGGGCCGTGAAGCTTTCTTT. This gives the protein CASSLGIGGREAFF. Based on the CDR3 plus reference TRBV7-2 and TRBJ1-1, the full variable domain is GAGVSQSPSNKVTEKGKDVELRCDPISGHTALYWYRQSLGQGLEFLIYFQGNSAPDKSGLPSDRFSAERTGGSVSTLTIQRTQQEDSAVYLCASSLGIGGREAFFGQGTRLTVV.

J is TRBJ1-4 and V is TRBV18, with 9 bases aligning to TRBD1. With V trimmed by 2 bases and J by 5 bases, 3 bases remained unmatched. Germline lookup yields CDR1 KGHSH and CDR2 LQKENI. The CDR3 is made up of 15 amino acids. In nucleotides, the CDR3 is TGTGCCAGCTCACCAGGGACAGGGCCGAATGAAAAACTGTTTTTT. Protein product: CASSPGTGPNEKLFF. Together with reference TRBV18 and TRBJ1-4, the CDR3 gives the full variable domain: NAGVMQNPRHLVRRRGQEARLRCSPMKGHSHVYWYRQLPEEGLKFMVYLQKENIIDESGMPKERFSAEFPKEGPSILRIQQVVRGDSAAYFCASSPGTGPNEKLFFGSGTQLSVL.

In its sample, this clone was seen once. The gene calls are TRBV5-8 and TRBJ2-3; D not certain. CDR3 length: 14 residues. Germline loops: CDR1 SGHTS, CDR2 YDEGEE. V was shortened by 4 bases and J by 1 base, with 10 bases between the two germline ends. CDR3 DNA sequence: TGTGCCAGCAGCCCAACAGTACGCACAGATACGCAGTATTTT. Protein: CASSPTVRTDTQYF.

The chain employs TRBV10-3 and TRBJ2-3; 8 nucleotides agree with TRBD2. The CDR3 length is 15 residues. The V gene end was trimmed by 5 bases and the J gene end by 6 bases; junction bases not matched to a gene: 10. Per the germline V gene, CDR1 is ENHRY and CDR2 is SYGVKD. CDR3 DNA sequence: TGTGCCATCAGTCCTTTGGAGCGGGGGACGGATACGCAGTATTTT. This encodes CAISPLERGTDTQYF.

This chain uses TRBV7-9 with TRBJ2-2, with D possibly TRBD1 on 5 matching bases. Germline CDR1 is SEHNR and CDR2 is FQNEAQ (reference sequence). V was cut by 2 bases and J by 2 bases, with 6 bases left in between. The CDR3 runs to 14 residues. CDR3 region: CASSLQGNTGELFF. The DNA of the CDR3 is TGTGCCAGCAGCTTACAGGGAAACACCGGGGAGCTGTTTTTT.

This chain links TRBV19 with TRBJ1-2, with TRBD1 identical over 7 bases. This CDR3 region has 17 residues. From germline, CDR1 is LNHDA and CDR2 SQIVND (reference sequence). V shed 2 bases and J 2 bases; nucleotides not matched to a gene: 11. CDR3 loop: CASSIRAGGTSNYGYTF. In DNA, the CDR3 is TGTGCCAGTAGTATAAGGGCAGGGGGGACGTCGAACTATGGCTACACCTTC. Filled out from reference TRBV19 and TRBJ1-2, the complete variable domain reads DGGITQSPKYLFRKEGQNVTLSCEQNLNHDAMYWYRQDPGQGLRLIYYSQIVNDFQKGDIAEGYSVSREKKESFPLTVTSAQKNPTAFYLCASSIRAGGTSNYGYTFGSGTRLTVV.

The V and J genes are TRBV6-1 and TRBJ1-2; D possibly corresponds to TRBD1 (5 bases). Per germline, CDR1 MNHNS and CDR2 SASEGT. The CDR3 length is 13 residues. V lost 6 bases and J lost 3, with 11 bases in between. The DNA for the CDR3 is TGTGCCAGCAGAATGACAGAACACTATGGCTACACCTTC. Protein product: CASRMTEHYGYTF.

The chain joins TRBV19 to TRBJ1-5; weak D call: TRBD1 (5 bases). The CDR3 is 16 amino acids. V was clipped by 4 bases and J by 0 bases, with 13 bases between them. Germline-derived CDR1 and CDR2 are LNHDA and SQIVND (reference sequence). CDR3 in DNA: TGTGCCAGTAGTACTGGTACAGGTTATAGCAATCAGCCCCAGCATTTT. Translation gives CASSTGTGYSNQPQHF. Based on the CDR3 plus reference TRBV19 and TRBJ1-5, the full variable domain is DGGITQSPKYLFRKEGQNVTLSCEQNLNHDAMYWYRQDPGQGLRLIYYSQIVNDFQKGDIAEGYSVSREKKESFPLTVTSAQKNPTAFYLCASSTGTGYSNQPQHFGDGTRLSIL.

This chain links TRBV9 with TRBJ2-1; TRBD2 matches at 10 bases. Trimming cost V 1 base and J 0 bases; bases outside gene matches: 1. Germline CDR1 reads SGDLS; CDR2 reads YYNGEE. CDR3 length: 16 residues. The CDR3 DNA sequence: TGTGCCAGCAGCGTAAAGCGGGGGGGCTCCTACAATGAGCAGTTCTTC. Translated: CASSVKRGGSYNEQFF.

The chain employs TRBV4-3 and TRBJ2-1, with 10 bases matching TRBD2. V shed 3 bases, J shed 4 bases, and the junction held 6 bases outside the gene matches. The V gene's germline CDR1 is LGHNA and CDR2 YSLEER. There are 16 residues in the CDR3. The chain's CDR3 is CASSHRLAGSYNEQFF. The CDR3 coding sequence is TGCGCCAGCAGCCATCGACTAGCGGGTTCTTACAATGAGCAGTTCTTC.

This chain joins TRBV11-2 and TRBJ1-2; D might be TRBD1 (6 bases). The germline gives CDR1 SGHAT, CDR2 FQNNGV. This CDR3 is built from 14 residues. V lost 4 bases, J lost 6 bases, and 15 bases lay in between. The DNA for the CDR3 is TGTGCCAGCAGCTCCCCTGGGGGGGACAATGGCTACACCTTC. Translated: CASSSPGGDNGYTF.

V and J are TRBV15 and TRBJ2-4, with D possibly TRBD1 on 5 matching bases. This CDR3 has 19 residues. Per germline, CDR1 LNHNV and CDR2 YYDKDF (reference sequence). V lost 0 bases and J 0 bases, leaving 18 bases between the germline ends. This CDR3 is CATSREGRDSALAKNIQYF. CDR3 nucleotide sequence: TGTGCCACCAGCAGAGAAGGCAGGGATTCGGCTCTAGCCAAAAACATTCAGTACTTC.

This chain uses TRBV7-8 with TRBJ2-7; 9 bases align to TRBD2. This CDR3 contains 15 residues. Germline-derived CDR1 and CDR2 are SGHVS and FQNEAQ. Losses at the gene ends were 5 bases for V and 2 bases for J; bases not matched to a gene: 7. In DNA form, the CDR3 reads TGTGCCAGCAGCCTAAGGACTAGCGAAACCTACGAGCAGTACTTC. Residues: CASSLRTSETYEQYF.

The chain uses TRBV27 and TRBJ2-1, with TRBD2 matching 8 bases. CDR3 length: 13 amino acids. Germline V lookup: CDR1 MNHEY, CDR2 SMNVEV (reference sequence). The ends lost 3 bases at V and 14 bases at J; junction bases unmatched: 9. The DNA for the CDR3 is TGTGCCAGCAGTTTCACAGCGGGGGAGCCCGAGTTCTTC. This translates into CASSFTAGEPEFF.

V usage is TRBV6-5 and J usage is TRBJ2-2; 7 nucleotides match TRBD1. V dropped 6 bases and J dropped 4; count of bases not matched to a gene: 5. The CDR3 is made up of 14 amino acids. CDR1 MNHEY and CDR2 SVGAGI come from the germline V gene. CDR3 region: CASSPGQTTGELFF. CDR3 DNA sequence: TGTGCCAGCAGCCCGGGACAGACCACCGGGGAGCTGTTTTTT.

The chain couples TRBV19 to TRBJ2-5; TRBD2 aligns across 7 bases. CDR1 and CDR2 from the germline V gene are LNHDA and SQIVND (reference sequence). CDR3 length: 18 amino acids. J lost 1 base, V lost 5 bases, and 16 bases had no gene match. The CDR3 nucleotides are TGTGCCAGTAGTCCCCCGGGACTACGACATTCTATCCAAGAGACCCAGTACTTC. It specifies CASSPPGLRHSIQETQYF.

This clone was detected only once. The genes are TRBV6-1 and TRBJ1-1; D unresolved. This CDR3 comprises 13 residues. Germline values: CDR1 MNHNS, CDR2 SASEGT. Trimming removed 4 bases from V and 0 bases from J, with 6 bases in between. The CDR3 DNA sequence: TGTGCCAGCAGTGTGGAGCTGAACACTGAAGCTTTCTTT. It encodes CASSVELNTEAFF.

The V call is TRBV13, the J call TRBJ1-3; D gene ambiguous. The germline V and J ends were trimmed by 3 bases and 3 bases, with 9 bases remaining between them. Germline CDR1 and CDR2: PRHDT and FYEKMQ (reference sequence). The CDR3 has 14 amino acids. The CDR3 is CASSFFTDGNTIYF. Written as DNA, the CDR3 is TGTGCCAGCAGCTTTTTCACAGATGGAAACACCATATATTTT.

CDR3 protein: CASSDGQGLNGYTF. CDR3 sequence (DNA): TGTGCCAGCAGTGATGGACAGGGGCTTAATGGCTACACCTTC. The V call is TRBV2, the J call TRBJ1-2, with TRBD1 matching over 9 bases. The ends lost 3 bases at V and 6 bases at J; junction bases unmatched: 5. The CDR3 spans 14 residues. The germline V gene encodes CDR1 SNHLY and CDR2 FYNNEI.